Reported below is one TCR beta chain. Antigen: not known. This CDR3 region has 12 residues. Germline V gives CDR1 SEHNR, CDR2 FQNEAQ (reference sequence). Trimming took off 1 base at V and 6 bases at J, with 4 bases between the two ends. Patients were ineligible given autoimmune disease history or systemic immunosuppression. This entry comes from a study of OX40 agonist ivuxolimab in advanced cancers. The overall study: Dose-escalation patients had hepatocellular carcinoma, melanoma, renal cell or head and neck cancer. The dose-escalation cohort was around 83% male, with a mean age of about 58 years, ranging roughly 20 to 90. Findings and caveats of the study: CD8+ T cells were the subset that, on average, had more expanded clones than CD4+.

Sequencing was performed with immunoSEQ multiplex PCR; in TCRdb, only in-frame clones are kept and a portion is missing. The sample yields about 45,000 clones, 85% to 95% seen once. The sample was CD4+ or CD8+ T cells sorted from blood, taken in a trial of the OX40 agonist ivuxolimab. The chain is built from TRBV7-9 and TRBJ1-5; D remains ambiguous. The source is an adult with an advanced solid tumor such as melanoma, head and neck, liver or kidney cancer. DNA for the CDR3: TGTGCCAGCAGCTTAGAAGGTCAGCCCCAGCATTTT. Amino acids: CASSLEGQPQHF. Drawing the rest from reference TRBV7-9 and TRBJ1-5, the complete variable domain is DTGVSQNPRHKITKRGQNVTFRCDPISEHNRLYWYRQTLGQGPEFLTYFQNEAQLEKSRLLSDRFSAERPKGSFSTLEIQRTEQGDSAMYLCASSLEGQPQHFGDGTRLSIL.